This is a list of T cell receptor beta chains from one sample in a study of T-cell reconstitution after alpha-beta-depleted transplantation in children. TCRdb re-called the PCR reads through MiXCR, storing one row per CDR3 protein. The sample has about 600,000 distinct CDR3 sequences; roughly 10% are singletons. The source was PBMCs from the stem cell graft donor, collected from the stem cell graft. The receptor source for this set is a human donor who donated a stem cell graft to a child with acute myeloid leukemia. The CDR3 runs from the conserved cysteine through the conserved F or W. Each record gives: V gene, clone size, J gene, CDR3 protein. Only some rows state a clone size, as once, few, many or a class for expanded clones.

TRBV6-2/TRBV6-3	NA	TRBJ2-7	CASSYSRRAATYEQYF
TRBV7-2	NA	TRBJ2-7	CASSLTGSGRDYEQYF
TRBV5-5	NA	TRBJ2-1	CASSAGTGGQWEQFF
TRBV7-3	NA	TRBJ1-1	CASSLTGGAGTEAFF
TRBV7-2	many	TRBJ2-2	CASSSRNLRELFF
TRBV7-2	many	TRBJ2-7	CASGVRRREQYF
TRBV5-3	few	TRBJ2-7	CARSLDGDPSYEQYF
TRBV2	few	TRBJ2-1	CASSAPGLADFNEQFF
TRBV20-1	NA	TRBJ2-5	CSARSGRGMAQETQYF
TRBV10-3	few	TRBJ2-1	CAISDVGTSGNVEQFF
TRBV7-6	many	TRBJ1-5	CASSNTGLGQPQHF
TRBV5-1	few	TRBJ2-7	CASSLGPDSYEQYF
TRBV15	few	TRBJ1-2	CATSRDGTGFSYGYTF
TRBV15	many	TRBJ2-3	CATSLKQGVRRDGPTDTQYF
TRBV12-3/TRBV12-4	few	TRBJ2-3	CASSLGDRIGGTDTQYF
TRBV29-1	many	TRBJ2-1	CSVPGQPMHEQFF
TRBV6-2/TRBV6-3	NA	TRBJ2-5	CASREPGAPGTQYF
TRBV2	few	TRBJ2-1	CASSGRLAGLDEQFF
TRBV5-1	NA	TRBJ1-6	CASSLTTGTLNSPLHF
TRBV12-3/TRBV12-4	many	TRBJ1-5	CASTPDGGNQPQHF
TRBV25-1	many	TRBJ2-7	CASSEDRGSYEQYF
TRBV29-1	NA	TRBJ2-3	CSVARSTQYF
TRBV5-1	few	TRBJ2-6	CASSGGTGGGGANVLTF
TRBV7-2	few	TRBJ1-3	CASSLAPVKAGNTIYF
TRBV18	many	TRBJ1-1	CASSPLPGGETEAFF
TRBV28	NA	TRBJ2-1	CASSSPRGSSYNEQFF
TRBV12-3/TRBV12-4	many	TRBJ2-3	CASTPQGGLDTQYF
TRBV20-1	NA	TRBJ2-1	CSASRLAGVSYNEQFF
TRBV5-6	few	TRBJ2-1	CASSLATSSTYNEQFF
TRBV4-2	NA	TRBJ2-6	CASSQEGGLPAGANVLTF
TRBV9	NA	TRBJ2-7	CASSRIPSGNVYEQYF
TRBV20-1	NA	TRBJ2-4	CSARLLAGGPGAKNIQYF
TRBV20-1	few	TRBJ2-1	CSAPTRLAGRYEQFF
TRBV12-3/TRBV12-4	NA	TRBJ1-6	CAISLLSVGVVDSGPLHF
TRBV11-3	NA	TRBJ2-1	CASSLDGAGDEQFF
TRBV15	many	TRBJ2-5	CATSRVGGGETQYF
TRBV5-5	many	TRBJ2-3	CASSSTGGRDTQYF
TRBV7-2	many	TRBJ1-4	CASSLRFRSEKLFF
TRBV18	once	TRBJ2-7	CASSPPDSTNSYEQYF
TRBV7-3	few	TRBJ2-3	CASSLSQRDSTDTQYF
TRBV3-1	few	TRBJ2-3	CASSPRRSGRGTDTQYF
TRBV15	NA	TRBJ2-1	CATSRVDGRVNEQFF
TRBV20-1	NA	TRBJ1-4	CSARGPTPVKLFF
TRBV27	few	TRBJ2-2	CASSWGEDTGELFF
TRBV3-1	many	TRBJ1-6	CASNLLDSPLHF
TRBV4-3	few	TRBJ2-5	CASSQDVQVSAAQYF
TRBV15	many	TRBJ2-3	CATSRVINTDTQYF
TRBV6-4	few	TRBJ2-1	CASRRAVGSYNEQFF
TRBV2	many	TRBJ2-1	CASSPGTSGIGNEQFF
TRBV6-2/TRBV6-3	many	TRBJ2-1	CASSYPRLSVGGGRMNNEQFF
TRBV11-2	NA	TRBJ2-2	CASSVNSGELFF
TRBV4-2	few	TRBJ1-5	CASSQDKAQPQHF
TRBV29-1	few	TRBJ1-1	CSVEGQGGVNTEAFF
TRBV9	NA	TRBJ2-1	CASSVGQAVEQFF
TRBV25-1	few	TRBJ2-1	CASRTGYTYNEQFF
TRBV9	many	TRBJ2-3	CASSTQETLTDTQYF
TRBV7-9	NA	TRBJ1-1	CASSARDSTEAFF
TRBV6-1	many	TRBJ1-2	CASSTTGKDGYTF
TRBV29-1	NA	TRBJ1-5	CSVVLGEPHNQPQHF